The 26 T cell receptor beta chains below come from one sample, sequenced in a study of blood T cell repertoires in COVID-19. Method: immunoSEQ multiplex PCR; TCRdb's copy keeps in-frame clones and lacks some. The sample gives about 46,000 clones, more than 75% of which show up once; about a tenth is in the top ten. Sequencing input: peripheral blood. The receptors come from a man aged 50-59 years with active COVID-19.

The chain joins TRBV10-1 to TRBJ2-7; 8 positions agree with TRBD2. CDR1 is WNHNN, CDR2 SYGVQD, per germline (reference sequence). J was trimmed by 10 bases and V by 0 bases; bases with no gene match: 8. This CDR3 region has 14 residues. In DNA, the CDR3 is TGCGCCAGCAGTGAGTCGGATAGCGGGATTCTCCAGTACTTC. As protein: CASSESDSGILQYF.

In this sample, this clone turned up a few times. The chain is built from TRBV27 and TRBJ1-1, with no clear D. This CDR3 region has 14 residues. V was trimmed by 1 base and J by 0 bases, leaving 6 bases between them. CDR1 is MNHEY, CDR2 SMNVEV, per germline (reference sequence). The CDR3 DNA sequence: TGTGCCAGCAGTTTATACCACATGAACACTGAAGCTTTCTTT. Amino acids: CASSLYHMNTEAFF.

The chain carries TRBV5-1 and TRBJ2-7; perhaps TRBD1 as D (7 bases). The V gene's germline CDR1 is SGHRS and CDR2 YFSETQ. V lost 3 bases to trimming and J lost 2 bases, with 15 bases between them. The length of the CDR3 is 15 residues. The CDR3 is CASSSHRGGTYEQYF. CDR3 DNA sequence: TGCGCCAGCAGCTCGCACAGGGGAGGTACCTACGAGCAGTACTTC.

The rearrangement links TRBV2 to TRBJ2-2, with D hard to call. V shed 8 bases and J shed 1 base, with 11 bases lying between them. Germline CDR1 SNHLY, CDR2 FYNNEI. The CDR3 extends over 14 amino acids. In nucleotides, the CDR3 is TGTGCCAGCTCGAAGTCGGGGAACACCGGGGAGCTGTTTTTT. It codes for CASSKSGNTGELFF.

This sequence joins TRBV5-1 and TRBJ2-1; 8 bases map to TRBD2. Trimming cost V 2 bases and J 6 bases; bases outside gene matches: 4. The CDR3 loop spans 14 amino acids. Germline V CDR1 and CDR2: SGHRS, YFSETQ. CDR3 coding DNA: TGCGCCAGCAGCTTTACTAGCGGACTCAATGAGCAGTTCTTC. Amino acids: CASSFTSGLNEQFF.

The chain uses TRBV5-1 and TRBJ1-1; D unresolved. Germline CDR1 and CDR2: SGHRS and YFSETQ. CDR3 length: 14 residues. V was trimmed by 6 bases and J by 1 base, leaving 13 bases between them. CDR3 region: CASNPGSPNTEAFF. CDR3 bases: TGCGCCAGCAACCCGGGGTCTCCGAACACTGAAGCTTTCTTT.

The rearrangement uses TRBV5-4 and TRBJ2-7; D is uncertain. The germline V gene encodes CDR1 SGHNT and CDR2 YYREEE (reference sequence). CDR3 length: 12 residues. V lost 0 bases and J lost 7, with 8 bases in between. This CDR3 is CASSLADTEQYF. The CDR3 DNA follows: TGTGCCAGCAGCTTGGCCGACACTGAGCAGTACTTC.

This sequence joins TRBV6-5 and TRBJ1-1; no clear D. There are 14 residues in the CDR3. Trimming stripped 4 bases from V and 3 bases from J, with 12 bases between. The germline V gene has CDR1 MNHEY and CDR2 SVGAGI. CDR3 sequence (DNA): TGTGCCAGCAGTTTGGTCGCCCGGGACACTGAAGCTTTCTTT. Protein product: CASSLVARDTEAFF.

The V gene is TRBV5-5, the J gene TRBJ1-5, with TRBD1 as a possible D gene (5 bases). CDR3 length: 13 residues. V was trimmed by 7 bases and J by 3 bases, leaving 11 bases between them. The germline CDR1 and CDR2 sequences are SGHKS and YYEKEE (reference sequence). CDR3: CASGAVPNQPQHF. CDR3 DNA: TGTGCCAGCGGGGCAGTTCCCAATCAGCCCCAGCATTTT.

The chain employs TRBV4-1 and TRBJ2-1; TRBD2 matches at 8 bases. V shed 0 bases, J shed 6 bases, and the junction held 4 bases outside the gene matches. The CDR3 runs 15 residues. Germline V gives CDR1 MGHRA, CDR2 YSYEKL. This chain's CDR3 is CASSQDLGLVNEQFF. CDR3 in DNA: TGCGCCAGCAGCCAAGATCTGGGACTAGTCAATGAGCAGTTCTTC.

This clone was picked up one time. The chain is built from TRBV6-4 and TRBJ1-1; the match to TRBD1 covers 9 bases. CDR3 length: 16 amino acids. V lost 9 bases to trimming and J lost 4 bases; unmatched junction nucleotides: 15. CDR1 is MRHNA, CDR2 SNTAGT, per germline. CDR3 in amino acids: CARTTGTGSVRTEAFF. The CDR3 region has the DNA TGTGCCAGAACCACCGGGACAGGGTCTGTTCGCACTGAAGCTTTCTTT.

The gene calls are TRBV6-5 and TRBJ2-2; D not certain. CDR1 is MNHEY and CDR2 is SVGAGI in the germline V gene. Between the trimmed V and J ends, which lost 4 bases and 2 bases, there was a span of 14 bases. The CDR3 extends over 16 amino acids. CDR3 region: CASSSPTPPNTGELFF. CDR3 DNA sequence: TGTGCCAGCAGTTCTCCCACACCACCCAACACCGGGGAGCTGTTTTTT.

V usage is TRBV7-8 and J usage is TRBJ2-7; 12 nucleotides agree with TRBD2. J lost 5 bases, V lost 1 base, and 6 bases had no gene match. The CDR3 runs 16 residues. In germline, CDR1 is SGHVS, CDR2 FQNEAQ. The CDR3 DNA reads as TGTGCCAGCAGCTTAGATATCCTAGCGGGAGGGCACGAGCAGTACTTC. This gives the protein CASSLDILAGGHEQYF. Complete variable domain (other parts from reference TRBV7-8 and TRBJ2-7): GAGVSQSPRYKVAKRGQDVALRCDPISGHVSLFWYQQALGQGPEFLTYFQNEAQLDKSGLPSDRFFAERPEGSVSTLKIQRTQQEDSAVYLCASSLDILAGGHEQYFGPGTRLTVT.

The chain combines TRBV18 with TRBJ1-1, with 10 bases fitting TRBD1. The CDR3 contains 17 residues. Germline trimming cut 0 bases from V and 2 bases from J; bases unmatched to any gene: 6. In germline, CDR1 is KGHSH, CDR2 LQKENI. The CDR3 here is CASSPPGQGQLNTEAFF. Written as DNA, the CDR3 is TGTGCCAGCTCACCACCGGGACAGGGGCAGCTTAACACTGAAGCTTTCTTT.

The chain employs TRBV9 and TRBJ1-2; 8 bases agree with TRBD1. The CDR3 consists of 14 residues. The ends lost 5 bases at V and 2 bases at J; junction bases unmatched: 5. Germline CDR1 reads SGDLS; CDR2 reads YYNGEE. The CDR3: CASRPAGGNYGYTF. In DNA form, the CDR3 reads TGTGCCAGCAGGCCCGCAGGGGGCAACTATGGCTACACCTTC.

J is TRBJ1-1 and V is TRBV4-3, with D possibly matching TRBD1 (5 bases). The CDR3 extends over 15 amino acids. Trimming cost V 5 bases and J 4 bases, with 17 bases left between them. Germline lookup yields CDR1 LGHNA and CDR2 YSLEER. The CDR3 loop reads CASSTIAGGSTEAFF. The CDR3 DNA sequence: TGCGCCAGCAGCACAATCGCGGGGGGGTCCACTGAAGCTTTCTTT.

This clone was recorded only once. The gene calls are TRBV7-3 and TRBJ2-1, with 14 nucleotides matching TRBD2. The ends lost 2 bases at V and 7 bases at J; junction bases unmatched: 4. This CDR3 spans 16 amino acids. The germline gives CDR1 SGHTA, CDR2 FQGTGA. The CDR3 nucleotides read TGTGCCAGCAGCTTACCGGGACTAGCGGGGGAAAATGAGCAGTTCTTC. It encodes CASSLPGLAGENEQFF.

The gene calls are TRBV4-2 and TRBJ1-5; D is undetermined. Trimming removed 0 bases at V and 7 bases at J, with 7 bases between. Germline V CDR1 and CDR2: LGHNA, YNFKEQ. The CDR3 extends over 13 amino acids. The CDR3 DNA is TGTGCCAGCAGCCAAGAATTGAGGCAGCCCCAGCATTTT. It is translated as CASSQELRQPQHF.

The chain couples TRBV10-3 to TRBJ2-3; weak D call: TRBD2 (5 bases). V lost 0 bases to trimming and J lost 8 bases, with 9 bases between them. Germline V CDR1 and CDR2: ENHRY, SYGVKD. The length of the CDR3 is 13 residues. As DNA, the CDR3 is TGTGCCATCAGTGAGTCGAGCGGCGGTACGCAGTATTTT. Protein product: CAISESSGGTQYF.

This clone is a singleton in its sample. The rearrangement links TRBV25-1 to TRBJ2-6; D is perhaps TRBD1 (6 bases). CDR1 MGHDK and CDR2 SYGVNS come from the germline V gene. This CDR3 region has 16 residues. The V end lost 3 bases, the J end lost 8 bases, and 17 bases lay between the germline ends. CDR3 sequence reads: CASSDPDLDRPNVLTF. CDR3 DNA: TGTGCCAGCAGTGATCCCGATCTCGACAGGCCCAACGTCCTGACTTTC. Combining the CDR3 with reference TRBV25-1 and TRBJ2-6 gives the whole variable domain EADIYQTPRYLVIGTGKKITLECSQTMGHDKMYWYQQDPGMELHLIHYSYGVNSTEKGDLSSESTVSRIRTEHFPLTLESARPSHTSQYLCASSDPDLDRPNVLTFGAGSRLTVL.

The chain employs TRBV3-1 (or the pseudogene TRBV3-2) and TRBJ2-3; a weak D match, TRBD2 (6 bases). There are 14 residues in the CDR3. CDR1 and CDR2 (germline): LGHDT, YNNKEL (reference sequence). V lost 4 bases, J lost 2 bases, and 10 bases lay in between. The CDR3 DNA reads as TGTGCCAGCAGCCCCCGGGGACTCACAGATACGCAGTATTTT. Translating gives CASSPRGLTDTQYF.

This rearrangement joins TRBV11-2 to TRBJ2-3; D gene unclear. CDR1 and CDR2 from the germline V gene are SGHAT and FQNNGV. Between the trimmed V and J ends, which lost 1 base and 4 bases, there was a span of 12 bases. There are 15 residues in the CDR3. CDR3 DNA sequence: TGTGCCAGCAGCTTAGTTCCGGTGGTAGCAGATACGCAGTATTTT. This translates into CASSLVPVVADTQYF.

This rearrangement joins TRBV11-1 to TRBJ2-2, with 7 bases matching TRBD1. CDR3 length equals 12 residues. V shed 6 bases and J 7 bases; nucleotides not matched to a gene: 2. Germline V gene lookup returns CDR1 SGHAT and CDR2 FQDESV (reference sequence). The CDR3 sequence is CASRQGNGELFF. CDR3 coding DNA: TGTGCCAGCAGACAGGGGAACGGGGAGCTGTTTTTT.

The V call is TRBV19, the J call TRBJ2-6, with 7 nucleotides matching TRBD1. V was clipped by 7 bases and J by 2 bases; unmatched bases: 11. The germline CDR1 and CDR2 sequences are LNHDA and SQIVND (reference sequence). The CDR3 extends over 17 amino acids. The CDR3 loop is CASTKTHRGPGANVLTF. In DNA form, the CDR3 reads TGTGCCAGTACCAAAACCCACAGGGGACCTGGGGCCAACGTCCTGACTTTC.

V gene TRBV2 combines with J gene TRBJ2-3, with TRBD1 matching 8 bases. Germline V CDR1 and CDR2: SNHLY, FYNNEI. This CDR3 spans 14 amino acids. Trimming cost V 6 bases and J 4 bases; bases outside gene matches: 6. The DNA for the CDR3 is TGTGCCAGCAGCAAGGACAGGGCCCCAGATACGCAGTATTTT. As protein: CASSKDRAPDTQYF.

V gene TRBV12-3 or TRBV12-4 combines with J gene TRBJ2-5; D unresolved. The CDR3 length is 11 residues. V lost 8 bases to trimming and J lost 5 bases, with 9 bases between them. The CDR3 loop reads CASSPGETQYF. CDR3 DNA sequence: TGTGCCAGCTCCCCCGGGGAGACCCAGTACTTC.